This is a list of T cell receptor beta chains from one sample in a study of T cells in localized non-small cell lung cancer. The assay was immunoSEQ multiplex PCR, and TCRdb's table has in-frame clones only and misses some. The sample consists of some 30,000 clones, 75% to 90% of them appearing once. Sequenced here: peripheral blood mononuclear cells, sampled before any cancer treatment. These receptors were collected from a man between 40 and 75 years old with stage III lung adenocarcinoma. The CDR3 runs from the conserved cysteine through the conserved F or W. The D gene is left open where the match is weak.

D	V	CDR3
.	TRBV25-1	CASKVGMNTEAFF
.	TRBV27	CASSLKGGGYEQYF
.	TRBV5-1	CASSFGIGLDEQYF
.	TRBV4-2	CASSQGGIQGRNEQFF
.	TRBV7-3	CASSQGQNTEAFF
.	TRBV5-1	CASSTTGHNEQFF
.	TRBV2	CASSLDTGELFF
.	TRBV6-6	CASSLNGIWNQPQHF
.	TRBV27	CASSLGFQAFF
.	TRBV4-3	CASSAVGGVEAFF
.	TRBV7-9	CASSLADTGNQPQHF
.	TRBV6-6	CASSYLQDYGYTF